What follows are 20 T cell receptor beta chains derived from one specimen sequenced in a study of beta chain features in type 1 diabetes. General observations from the study: Type 1 diabetes patients had moderately but significantly shorter TCRB CDR3s in all four CD4+ subsets.

Antigen specificity for these receptors is unknown. Since all of the isolated RNA was reverse transcribed, expressed TCRB transcripts were what got sequenced. Produced via immunoSEQ multiplex PCR; TCRdb's table is partial and in-frame only. The sample contains around 600,000 clones, under 15% of which appear only once. Sample: naive CD4+ T cells from blood. These TCRs come from a man under 40 with type 1 diabetes.

The chain joins TRBV28 to TRBJ2-7; D is possibly TRBD1 (9 bases). This CDR3 contains 16 residues. The V gene's germline CDR1 is MDHEN and CDR2 SYDVKM. V gave up 2 bases and J gave up 4 bases, with 18 bases separating them. In nucleotides, the CDR3 is TGTGCCAGCAGTTTAGCTGCGGGAGGACAGGGGTACGAGCAGTACTTC. It specifies CASSLAAGGQGYEQYF.

This chain links TRBV30 with TRBJ1-6; D gene unclear. Trimming pared 2 bases from V and 5 bases from J, leaving 7 bases between. This CDR3 region has 13 residues. Per germline, CDR1 GTSNPN and CDR2 SVGIG (reference sequence). CDR3 sequence: CAWSTRDNSPLHF. CDR3 nucleotide sequence: TGTGCCTGGAGTACAAGAGATAATTCACCCCTCCACTTT.

The V gene is TRBV6-5, the J gene TRBJ1-2; tentative D call: TRBD1 (6 bases). The CDR3 is 15 residues long. CDR1 and CDR2 from the germline V gene are MNHEY and SVGAGI. Trimming took off 2 bases at V and 4 bases at J, with 14 bases between the two ends. The CDR3 reads CASSYLRTGTYGYTF. The CDR3 coding sequence is TGTGCCAGCAGTTACCTAAGAACAGGGACCTATGGCTACACCTTC.

The genes are TRBV7-2 and TRBJ2-5, with D unresolved. CDR3 length: 11 amino acids. Between the trimmed V and J ends, which lost 9 bases and 6 bases, there was a span of 11 bases. Germline V gene data show CDR1 as SGHTA and CDR2 as FQGNSA. The CDR3 spells CARSRMQTQYF. The CDR3 DNA reads as TGTGCCAGATCTAGGATGCAGACCCAGTACTTC. Filled out from reference TRBV7-2 and TRBJ2-5, the complete variable domain reads GAGVSQSPSNKVTEKGKDVELRCDPISGHTALYWYRQSLGQGLEFLIYFQGNSAPDKSGLPSDRFSAERTGGSVSTLTIQRTQQEDSAVYLCARSRMQTQYFGPGTRLLVL.

This clone was picked up a small number of times. The sample carries other DNA sequences with the same CDR3. The chain links TRBV2 to TRBJ2-3; D is possibly TRBD1 (6 bases). The germline V gene has CDR1 SNHLY and CDR2 FYNNEI. Trimming shortened V by 8 bases and J by 4 bases, and 10 bases separated the two germline ends. The CDR3 consists of 12 residues. DNA for the CDR3: TGTGCCAGCTCAGGGGACCCAGATACGCAGTATTTT. Translating gives CASSGDPDTQYF.

In this sample, this clone turned up a few times. The chain links TRBV28 to TRBJ1-4; TRBD1 matches at 7 bases. Per germline, CDR1 MDHEN and CDR2 SYDVKM. The trim removed 9 bases at V and 4 bases at J, leaving 5 bases unmatched. The CDR3 totals 13 residues. The CDR3, as DNA: TGTGCCAGTTCCGGGACAGTTAATGAAAAACTGTTTTTT. Translation gives CASSGTVNEKLFF. Together with reference TRBV28 and TRBJ1-4, the CDR3 gives the full variable domain: DVKVTQSSRYLVKRTGEKVFLECVQDMDHENMFWYRQDPGLGLRLIYFSYDVKMKEKGDIPEGYSVSREKKERFSLILESASTNQTSMYLCASSGTVNEKLFFGSGTQLSVL.

The V and J genes are TRBV6-5 and TRBJ1-5; D gene uncertain. CDR1 is MNHEY and CDR2 is SVGAGI in the germline V gene. The CDR3 runs to 12 residues. V lost 3 bases and J 9 bases, leaving 9 bases between the germline ends. The CDR3 nucleotides read TGTGCCAGCAGTTATTTTTCGCCGCCCCAGCATTTT. This gives the protein CASSYFSPPQHF.

This clone was seen a few times. The chain has TRBV6-6 and TRBJ2-5, with a weak D call TRBD2 (6 bases). The ends were cut back, 4 bases at V and 2 bases at J, with 11 bases in the middle. Germline lookup yields CDR1 MNHNY and CDR2 SVGAGI (reference sequence). The CDR3 sequence is 14 residues long. The CDR3 here is CASSSLSGQETQYF. The CDR3, as DNA: TGTGCCAGCAGTTCCCTGAGCGGGCAAGAGACCCAGTACTTC.

This clone has more than one count but fewer than ten. The chain joins TRBV5-1 to TRBJ2-2, with D perhaps TRBD1 (6 bases). The CDR3 sequence is 15 residues long. CDR1 and CDR2 (germline): SGHRS, YFSETQ. Trimming left V 4 bases short and J 1 base short, with 11 bases between. This chain's CDR3 is CASSVRTVNTGELFF. CDR3 nucleotides: TGCGCCAGCAGCGTCCGGACAGTGAACACCGGGGAGCTGTTTTTT.

The J gene is TRBJ2-1, the V gene TRBV9, with TRBD1 identical over 10 bases. The trim removed 3 bases at V and 4 bases at J, leaving 4 bases unmatched. Per the germline V gene, CDR1 is SGDLS and CDR2 is YYNGEE. CDR3 length: 15 amino acids. The CDR3 DNA is TGTGCCAGCAGCGCCGGGACAGGGGAATACAATGAGCAGTTCTTC. Translation gives CASSAGTGEYNEQFF.

This clone was seen only a few times. This chain links TRBV29-1 with TRBJ2-3, with 10 bases fitting TRBD2. The CDR3 totals 15 residues. The germline gives CDR1 SQVTM, CDR2 ANQGSEA. V shed 7 bases, J shed 5 bases, and the junction held 12 bases outside the gene matches. CDR3 sequence: CSAPPAGGPGDTQYF. The CDR3 nucleotides read TGCAGCGCCCCCCCAGCGGGGGGGCCGGGAGATACGCAGTATTTT.

This clone was observed a few times. Other DNA sequences in the sample encode the same CDR3. The chain carries TRBV9 and TRBJ1-4; D is undetermined. From germline, CDR1 is SGDLS and CDR2 YYNGEE. Trimming pared 2 bases from V and 0 bases from J, leaving 11 bases between. The CDR3 spans 16 residues. The CDR3 DNA reads TGTGCCAGCAGCGTGGGAGGGCCAGCAACTAATGAAAAACTGTTTTTT. Amino acid sequence: CASSVGGPATNEKLFF.

A few counts support this clone. CDR3 nucleotide sequence: TGCAGCGTTGAACTTTCCGGGGGAACTGAAGCTTTCTTT. Its translation is CSVELSGGTEAFF. The chain employs TRBV29-1 and TRBJ1-1; perhaps TRBD1 as D (5 bases). This CDR3 has 13 residues. Germline-derived CDR1 and CDR2 are SQVTM and ANQGSEA. Trimming shortened V by 2 bases and J by 5 bases, and 12 bases separated the two germline ends.

This clone was recorded a few times. The rearrangement uses TRBV9 and TRBJ2-7; D not resolved. Germline V gene sequence: CDR1 SGDLS, CDR2 YYNGEE. The CDR3 sequence is 16 residues long. Trimming left V 3 bases short and J 0 bases short, with 16 bases between. The CDR3 coding sequence is TGTGCCAGCAGCGCCTCTCCCGGGCCTAGCTCCTACGAGCAGTACTTC. Residues: CASSASPGPSSYEQYF.

The CDR3 region is CASSAGQKNTGELFF. The CDR3 DNA follows: TGTGCCAGCAGTGCGGGACAGAAGAACACCGGGGAGCTGTTTTTT. The chain uses TRBV6-5 and TRBJ2-2; a weak D match, TRBD1 (7 bases). Germline V CDR1 and CDR2: MNHEY, SVGAGI. This CDR3 spans 15 amino acids. V dropped 5 bases and J dropped 1 base, with 11 bases sitting between them.

In this sample, this clone turned up a few times. The chain recombines TRBV7-2 with TRBJ2-1; D may correspond to TRBD1 or TRBD2 (5 bases each). With 11 bases removed from V and 10 bases from J, the gap between germline ends came to 9 bases. The CDR3 runs to 9 residues. Germline values: CDR1 SGHTA, CDR2 FQGNSA. The CDR3 loop reads CAAGAEQFF. CDR3 coding DNA: TGTGCCGCCGGGGCGGAGCAGTTCTTC. Full variable domain (outside the CDR3, taken from reference TRBV7-2 and TRBJ2-1): GAGVSQSPSNKVTEKGKDVELRCDPISGHTALYWYRQSLGQGLEFLIYFQGNSAPDKSGLPSDRFSAERTGGSVSTLTIQRTQQEDSAVYLCAAGAEQFFGPGTRLTVL.

For the CDR3, the DNA is TGTGCCAGCAGCTTTTCCGTCCCGAGCTCTGGAAACACCATATATTTT. It yields the protein CASSFSVPSSGNTIYF. V gene TRBV7-2 combines with J gene TRBJ1-3; D gene unclear. Germline CDR1 SGHTA, CDR2 FQGNSA. V dropped 3 bases and J dropped 0 bases, with 12 bases sitting between them. The CDR3 is made up of 16 amino acids. Combining the CDR3 with reference TRBV7-2 and TRBJ1-3 gives the whole variable domain GAGVSQSPSNKVTEKGKDVELRCDPISGHTALYWYRQSLGQGLEFLIYFQGNSAPDKSGLPSDRFSAERTGGSVSTLTIQRTQQEDSAVYLCASSFSVPSSGNTIYFGEGSWLTVV.

V gene TRBV5-1 combines with J gene TRBJ1-2, with a possible D match to TRBD1 (6 bases). CDR1 and CDR2 from the germline V gene are SGHRS and YFSETQ. This CDR3 has 14 amino acids. The V end was cut by 1 base, the J end by 2 bases, with 9 bases between. The CDR3 coding sequence is TGCGCCAGCAGCTTGACAGGGAGCAACTATGGCTACACCTTC. Translated, it gives CASSLTGSNYGYTF. Full variable domain (outside the CDR3, taken from reference TRBV5-1 and TRBJ1-2): KAGVTQTPRYLIKTRGQQVTLSCSPISGHRSVSWYQQTPGQGLQFLFEYFSETQRNKGNFPGRFSGRQFSNSRSEMNVSTLELGDSALYLCASSLTGSNYGYTFGSGTRLTVV.

This clone has more than one count but fewer than ten. This specimen includes other DNA sequences encoding the same CDR3. The chain has TRBV2 and TRBJ2-3; D is unresolved. The CDR3 totals 12 residues. The germline V gene has CDR1 SNHLY and CDR2 FYNNEI. The V and J ends lost 3 bases and 1 base respectively, with 2 bases between them. DNA of the CDR3: TGTGCCAGCAGTGAGGGCACAGATACGCAGTATTTT. This encodes CASSEGTDTQYF.

V and J are TRBV7-2 and TRBJ2-2, with D uncertain. Germline V gene lookup returns CDR1 SGHTA and CDR2 FQGNSA. This CDR3 comprises 16 residues. The V end was cut by 0 bases, the J end by 2 bases, with 10 bases between. CDR3 nucleotide sequence: TGTGCCAGCAGCTTAGCCGGTAGAGGTAACACCGGGGAGCTGTTTTTT. Its translation: CASSLAGRGNTGELFF.